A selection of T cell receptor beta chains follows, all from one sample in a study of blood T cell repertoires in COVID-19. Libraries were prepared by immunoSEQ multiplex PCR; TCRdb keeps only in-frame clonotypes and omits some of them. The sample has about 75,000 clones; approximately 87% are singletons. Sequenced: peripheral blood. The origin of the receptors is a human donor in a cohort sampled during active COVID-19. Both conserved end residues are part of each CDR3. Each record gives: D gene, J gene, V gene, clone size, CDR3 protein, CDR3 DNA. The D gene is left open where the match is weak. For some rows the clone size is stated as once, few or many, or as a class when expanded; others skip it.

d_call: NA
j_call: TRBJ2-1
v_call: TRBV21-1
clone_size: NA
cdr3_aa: CASSRGLADNEQFF
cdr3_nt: TGTGCCAGCAGCAGGGGACTAGCGGACAATGAGCAGTTCTTC

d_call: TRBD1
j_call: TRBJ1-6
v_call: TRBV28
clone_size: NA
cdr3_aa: CASSFPTGSGSPLHF
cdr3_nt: TGTGCCAGCAGTTTCCCGACAGGGTCAGGCTCACCCCTCCACTTT

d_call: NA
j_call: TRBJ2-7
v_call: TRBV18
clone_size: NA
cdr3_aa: CASSPGQSYEQYF
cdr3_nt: TGTGCCAGCTCACCCGGACAGTCCTACGAGCAGTACTTC

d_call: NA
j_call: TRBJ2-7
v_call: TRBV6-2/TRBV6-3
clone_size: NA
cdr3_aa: CASSYRDNYEQYF
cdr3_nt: TGTGCCAGCAGTTACCGGGACAACTACGAGCAGTACTTC

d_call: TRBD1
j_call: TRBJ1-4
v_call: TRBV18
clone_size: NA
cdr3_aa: CASSPRDRGQFATNEKLFF
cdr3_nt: TGTGCCAGCTCACCCCGGGACAGGGGCCAGTTTGCAACTAATGAAAAACTGTTTTTT

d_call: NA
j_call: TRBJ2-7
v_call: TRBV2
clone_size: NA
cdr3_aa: CASRIQRIRSSYEQYF
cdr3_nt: TGTGCCAGCAGGATTCAGCGCATAAGGTCGTCCTACGAGCAGTACTTC

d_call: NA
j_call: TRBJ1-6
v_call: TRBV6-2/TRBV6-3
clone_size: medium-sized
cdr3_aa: CASSYSDSYNSPLHF
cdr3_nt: TGTGCCAGCAGTTACTCCGACAGCTATAATTCACCCCTCCACTTT

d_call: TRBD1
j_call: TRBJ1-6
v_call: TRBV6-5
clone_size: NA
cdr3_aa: CASSYGWTGGQSPLHF
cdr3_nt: TGTGCCAGCAGTTACGGGTGGACAGGGGGCCAATCACCCCTCCACTTT

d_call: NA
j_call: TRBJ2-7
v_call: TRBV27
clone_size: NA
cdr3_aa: CASSLSGTEPYEQYF
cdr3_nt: TGTGCCAGCAGTTTATCGGGCACAGAACCCTACGAGCAGTACTTC

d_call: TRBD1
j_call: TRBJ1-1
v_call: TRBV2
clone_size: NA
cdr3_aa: CASTRQGYKNTEAFF
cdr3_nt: TGTGCCAGCACCCGACAGGGATACAAGAACACTGAAGCTTTCTTT

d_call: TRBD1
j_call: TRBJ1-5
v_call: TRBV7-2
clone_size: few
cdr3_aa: CASSRRTGGDQPQHF
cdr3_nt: TGTGCCAGCAGCCGGAGGACAGGGGGCGATCAGCCCCAGCATTTT

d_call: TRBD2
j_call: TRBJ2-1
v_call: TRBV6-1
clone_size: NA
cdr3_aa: CASSDRLAKSYNEQFF
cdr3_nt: TGTGCCAGCAGTGATAGACTAGCGAAGTCCTACAATGAGCAGTTCTTC

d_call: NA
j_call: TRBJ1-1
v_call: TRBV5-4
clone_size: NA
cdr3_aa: CASTPRGGRMNTEAFF
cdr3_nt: TGTGCCAGCACCCCCAGGGGAGGGCGCATGAACACTGAAGCTTTCTTT

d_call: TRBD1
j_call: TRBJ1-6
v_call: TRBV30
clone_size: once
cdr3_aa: CARKGQSTGNSPLHF
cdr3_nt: TGTGCCCGGAAGGGACAGTCAACTGGTAATTCACCCCTCCACTTT

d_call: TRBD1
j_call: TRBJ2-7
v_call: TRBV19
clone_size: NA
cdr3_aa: CASSIGTGSPYEQYF
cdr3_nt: TGTGCCAGTAGTATAGGGACAGGGAGTCCTTACGAGCAGTACTTC

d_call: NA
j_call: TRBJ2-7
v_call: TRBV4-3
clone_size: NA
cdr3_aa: CASSQGSGQPANEQYF
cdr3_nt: TGCGCCAGCAGCCAAGGGTCGGGACAACCCGCCAACGAGCAGTACTTC

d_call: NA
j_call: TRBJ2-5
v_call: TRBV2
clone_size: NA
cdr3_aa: CASIPERGKRTQYF
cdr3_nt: TGTGCCAGCATCCCCGAGAGGGGGAAACGGACCCAGTACTTC

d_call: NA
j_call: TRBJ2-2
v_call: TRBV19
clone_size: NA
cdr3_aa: CASSTAGVARGTGELFF
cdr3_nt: TGTGCCAGTAGTACAGCAGGGGTAGCACGTGGCACCGGGGAGCTGTTTTTT

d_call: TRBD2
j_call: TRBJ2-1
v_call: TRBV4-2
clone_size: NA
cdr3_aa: CASSQDFGLAGPRSYNEQFF
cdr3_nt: TGTGCCAGCAGCCAAGATTTCGGACTAGCGGGACCTCGCTCCTACAATGAGCAGTTCTTC

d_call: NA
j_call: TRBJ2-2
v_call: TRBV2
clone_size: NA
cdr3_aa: CASSEVRAIGELFF
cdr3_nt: TGTGCCAGCAGTGAAGTCAGGGCAATAGGGGAGCTGTTTTTT

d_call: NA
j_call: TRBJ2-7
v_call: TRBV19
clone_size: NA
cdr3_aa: CAHQGGSRIYEQYF
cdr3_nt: TGTGCCCACCAGGGGGGCAGCCGGATCTACGAGCAGTACTTC

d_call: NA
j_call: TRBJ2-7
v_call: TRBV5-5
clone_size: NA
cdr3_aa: CASSLLGAYEQYF
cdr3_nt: TGTGCCAGCAGCTTGTTGGGAGCCTACGAGCAGTACTTC

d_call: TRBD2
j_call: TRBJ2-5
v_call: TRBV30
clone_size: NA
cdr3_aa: CAWSPTSGTQYF
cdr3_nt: TGTGCCTGGAGTCCAACTAGCGGGACCCAGTACTTC

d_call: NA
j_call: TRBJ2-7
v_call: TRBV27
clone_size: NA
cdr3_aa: CASSFDRISYEQYF
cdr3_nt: TGTGCCAGCAGTTTCGACAGGATCTCCTACGAGCAGTACTTC

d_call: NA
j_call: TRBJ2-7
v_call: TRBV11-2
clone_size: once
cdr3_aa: CASSTDRHPRQYF
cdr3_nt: TGTGCCAGCAGCACCGATCGTCACCCCAGGCAGTACTTC

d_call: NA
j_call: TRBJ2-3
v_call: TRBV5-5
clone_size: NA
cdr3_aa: CASSLGQGSGTQYF
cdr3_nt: TGTGCCAGCAGCTTGGGTCAGGGATCGGGTACGCAGTATTTT

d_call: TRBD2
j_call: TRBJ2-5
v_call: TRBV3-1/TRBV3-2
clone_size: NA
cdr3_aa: CASSSSGETQYF
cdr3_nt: TGTGCCAGCAGCTCTAGCGGAGAGACCCAGTACTTC

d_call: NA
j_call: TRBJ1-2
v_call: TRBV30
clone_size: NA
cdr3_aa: CAWRKSLQGLTNYGYTF
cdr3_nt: TGTGCCTGGAGGAAATCTCTCCAGGGACTTACTAACTATGGCTACACCTTC

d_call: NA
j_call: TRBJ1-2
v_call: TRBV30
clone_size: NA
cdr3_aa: CAWSATGLGGYTF
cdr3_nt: TGTGCCTGGAGTGCAACAGGGTTGGGTGGCTACACCTTC

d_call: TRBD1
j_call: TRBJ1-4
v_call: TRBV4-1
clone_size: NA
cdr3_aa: CASSRTGATNEKLFF
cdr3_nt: TGCGCCAGCAGCCGTACAGGGGCAACTAATGAAAAACTGTTTTTT

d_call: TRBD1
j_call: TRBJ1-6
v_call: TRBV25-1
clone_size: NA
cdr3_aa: CASSGDGTGWSYNSPLHF
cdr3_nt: TGTGCCAGCAGTGGAGACGGGACAGGGTGGTCCTATAATTCACCCCTCCACTTT